This TCR beta chain emerged from a study of T cells in Graves' hyperthyroidism and ophthalmopathy. General study findings and limits: It was a median about 6 months before onset that the model predicted ophthalmopathy. In simple terms, a model built on 13 V-J features told ophthalmopathy apart from stable hyperthyroidism.

The TCR beta CDR3 regions underwent amplification using RNA transcripts as the source. Carried out on the TCR CDR3, a first-round RT-PCR used the HTBI primer set. A single record per CDR3 protein comes from TCRdb applying MiXCR to the multiplex PCR reads. The table has 370,000 or so distinct CDR3 sequences, 13% seen once. First hyperthyroidism diagnosis is when the blood sample was obtained, before any ophthalmopathy symptoms. On this clonotype itself: The antigen is undetermined.

Germline V gives CDR1 SGHTA, CDR2 FQGNSA. CDR3 length: 16 residues. J lost 4 bases, V lost 3 bases, and 8 bases had no gene match. The sequenced material came from blood. The chain couples TRBV7-2 to TRBJ2-1; TRBD2 matches at 8 bases. The clonotype comes from a man between 25 and 39 years old with Graves' hyperthyroidism that later progressed to Graves' ophthalmopathy. The CDR3 here is CASSLLRGGRYNEQFF. For the CDR3, the DNA is TGTGCCAGCAGCTTGCTCCGGGGGGGCCGTTACAATGAGCAGTTCTTC.